The rows below give T cell receptor beta chains drawn from one sample of a study of a mutant IDH1 vaccine in newly diagnosed glioma. Their cognate antigens are unknown. Profiled with immunoSEQ multiplex PCR; TCRdb holds only in-frame clones, not every one. Here the sample spans tens of thousands of clones, roughly 80% being singletons. The specimen was PBMCs, collected from a glioma patient whose treatment included an IDH1 peptide vaccine. These receptor sequences come from a man in his fifties or sixties with glioma. The CDR3 runs from the conserved cysteine through the conserved F or W.

j_call: TRBJ1-5
v_call: TRBV30
cdr3_aa: CAWSRDRGPGQPQHF

j_call: TRBJ2-7
v_call: TRBV7-9
cdr3_aa: CASSALRYEQYF

j_call: TRBJ2-1
v_call: TRBV9
cdr3_aa: CASSLRGQGAYEQFF

j_call: TRBJ2-7
v_call: TRBV5-1
cdr3_aa: CASTTVGGPHHGGDYEQYF

j_call: TRBJ1-4
v_call: TRBV2
cdr3_aa: CASMAGMKEKLFF

j_call: TRBJ1-5
v_call: TRBV19
cdr3_aa: CASSIDGEDSNQPQHF

j_call: TRBJ1-1
v_call: TRBV4-3
cdr3_aa: CASSQVSQGSLTEAFF

j_call: TRBJ2-1
v_call: TRBV5-1
cdr3_aa: CASRLTGNSYNEQFF

j_call: TRBJ1-2
v_call: TRBV6-5
cdr3_aa: CASRPGQGVYGYTF

j_call: TRBJ1-5
v_call: TRBV7-2
cdr3_aa: CASSLAIYQPQHF

j_call: TRBJ2-3
v_call: TRBV19
cdr3_aa: CASSTQPASTDTQYF

j_call: TRBJ1-1
v_call: TRBV5-3
cdr3_aa: CATLERGAFF

j_call: TRBJ2-1
v_call: TRBV29-1
cdr3_aa: CSVEDRSDYNEQFF

j_call: TRBJ1-1
v_call: TRBV19
cdr3_aa: CATSRVNTEAFF

j_call: TRBJ1-3
v_call: TRBV30
cdr3_aa: CAWTDGQGWHTIYF

j_call: TRBJ1-4
v_call: TRBV5-1
cdr3_aa: CASSPNGGNSNEKLFF